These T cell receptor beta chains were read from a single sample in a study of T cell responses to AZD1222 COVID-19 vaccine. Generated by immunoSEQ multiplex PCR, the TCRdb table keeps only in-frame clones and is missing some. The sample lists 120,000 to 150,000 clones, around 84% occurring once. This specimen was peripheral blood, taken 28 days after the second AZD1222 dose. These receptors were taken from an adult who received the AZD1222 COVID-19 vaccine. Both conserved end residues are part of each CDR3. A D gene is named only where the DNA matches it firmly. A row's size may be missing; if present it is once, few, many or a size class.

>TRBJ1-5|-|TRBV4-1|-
CASSQDVANQPQHF
TGCGCCAGCAGCCAAGATGTTGCCAATCAGCCCCAGCATTTT
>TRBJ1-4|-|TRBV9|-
CASSPDGVSNEKLFF
TGTGCCAGCAGCCCAGATGGGGTTTCTAATGAAAAACTGTTTTTT
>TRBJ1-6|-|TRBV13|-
CASSITGAYNSPLHF
TGTGCCAGCAGCATCACCGGCGCCTATAATTCACCCCTCCACTTT
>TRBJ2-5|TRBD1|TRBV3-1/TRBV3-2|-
CASSQGVHRGGTQYF
TGTGCCAGCAGCCAAGGGGTCCACAGGGGTGGGACCCAGTACTTC
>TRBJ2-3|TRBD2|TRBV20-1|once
CSASVLAGVWDTQYF
TGCAGTGCTAGTGTCCTAGCGGGGGTCTGGGATACGCAGTATTTT
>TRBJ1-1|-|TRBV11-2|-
CASSLRAGDTEAFF
TGTGCCAGCAGCTTACGGGCGGGAGACACTGAAGCTTTCTTT
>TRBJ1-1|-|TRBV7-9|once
CASSSLMNTEAFF
TGTGCCAGCAGCTCCCTGATGAACACTGAAGCTTTCTTT
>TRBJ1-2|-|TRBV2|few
CASSPTGRKDGYTF
TGTGCCAGCAGTCCTACAGGGAGGAAGGATGGCTACACCTTC
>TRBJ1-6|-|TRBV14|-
CASSQDIGSPLHF
TGTGCCAGCAGCCAAGATATCGGTTCACCCCTCCACTTT
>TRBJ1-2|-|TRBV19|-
CASSWAGPANYGYTF
TGTGCCAGCTCCTGGGCTGGCCCAGCTAACTATGGCTACACCTTC
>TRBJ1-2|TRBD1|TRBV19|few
CASSVDRGEFGYTF
TGTGCCAGTAGTGTCGACAGGGGGGAGTTTGGCTACACCTTC
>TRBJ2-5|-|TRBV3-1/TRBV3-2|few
CASSQDLGAGFGETQYF
TGTGCCAGCAGCCAAGATTTGGGGGCCGGGTTTGGGGAGACCCAGTACTTC
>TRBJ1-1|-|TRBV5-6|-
CASSLEVELNTEAFF
TGTGCCAGCAGCTTGGAGGTGGAGCTGAACACTGAAGCTTTCTTT
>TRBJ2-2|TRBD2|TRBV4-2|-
CASSQEGGLAGGLGTGELFF
TGTGCCAGCAGCCAAGAAGGGGGACTAGCGGGGGGCTTAGGCACCGGGGAGCTGTTTTTT
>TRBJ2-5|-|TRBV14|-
CASSRWGETQYF
TGTGCCAGCAGCCGATGGGGAGAGACCCAGTACTTC
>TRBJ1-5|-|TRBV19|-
CASSMLRDGVQPQHF
TGTGCCAGTAGTATGCTCAGGGACGGAGTACAGCCCCAGCATTTT
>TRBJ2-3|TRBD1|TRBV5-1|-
CASSRDRDTDTQYF
TGCGCCAGCAGTCGGGACAGAGACACAGATACGCAGTATTTT
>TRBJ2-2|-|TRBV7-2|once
CASSLLAGLSAGELFF
TGTGCCAGCAGCTTATTAGCAGGCTTGAGCGCCGGGGAGCTGTTTTTT
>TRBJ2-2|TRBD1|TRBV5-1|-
CASSRRTGGGEELFF
TGCGCCAGCAGCCGAAGGACAGGGGGCGGCGAGGAGCTGTTTTTT
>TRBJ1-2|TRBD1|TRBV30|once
CAWSATGGSLGYTF
TGTGCCTGGAGTGCGACAGGGGGTAGTCTTGGCTACACCTTC
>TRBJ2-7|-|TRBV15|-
CATSGGRDSYEQYF
TGTGCCACCAGCGGCGGACGGGACTCCTACGAGCAGTACTTC
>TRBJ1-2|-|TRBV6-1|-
CASSEVDVYGYTF
TGTGCCAGCAGTGAAGTCGACGTCTATGGCTACACCTTC
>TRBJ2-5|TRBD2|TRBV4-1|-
CASSQDILAGAREETQYF
TGCGCCAGCAGCCAAGATATACTAGCGGGGGCTCGGGAGGAGACCCAGTACTTC
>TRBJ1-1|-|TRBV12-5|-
CASGNNYYTEAFF
TGTGCTAGTGGTAATAACTACTACACTGAAGCTTTCTTT
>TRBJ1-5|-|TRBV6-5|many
CASNQGNQPQHF
TGTGCCAGCAACCAGGGCAATCAGCCCCAGCATTTT
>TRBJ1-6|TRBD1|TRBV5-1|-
CASGQGGDSPLHF
TGCGCCAGTGGACAGGGAGGAGATTCACCCCTCCACTTT
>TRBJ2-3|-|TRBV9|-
CASSASGSTDTQYF
TGTGCCAGCAGCGCCAGCGGTAGCACAGATACGCAGTATTTT
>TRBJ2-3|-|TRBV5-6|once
CASSSYRAATGDTQYF
TGTGCCAGCAGTTCATACCGGGCCGCGACCGGGGATACGCAGTATTTT
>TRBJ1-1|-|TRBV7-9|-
CASSLGSGLNTEAFF
TGTGCCAGCAGCTTAGGCTCAGGGTTGAACACTGAAGCTTTCTTT
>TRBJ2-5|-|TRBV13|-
CASSLNGFQETQYF
TGTGCCAGCAGCTTGAATGGATTCCAAGAGACCCAGTACTTC
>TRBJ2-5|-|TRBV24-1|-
CATSDDAPLGQTQETQYF
TGTGCCACCAGTGATGATGCGCCTCTAGGACAAACCCAAGAGACCCAGTACTTC
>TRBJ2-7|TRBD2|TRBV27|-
CASSLSRTSDYEQYF
TGTGCCAGCAGTCTCTCCCGGACTAGCGACTACGAGCAGTACTTC
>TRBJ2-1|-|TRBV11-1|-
CASRPGRNYNEQFF
TGTGCCAGCAGGCCAGGGAGAAACTACAATGAGCAGTTCTTC
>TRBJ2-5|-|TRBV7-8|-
CASSLGPRAGQETQYF
TGTGCCAGCAGCTTAGGCCCTAGGGCAGGGCAAGAGACCCAGTACTTC
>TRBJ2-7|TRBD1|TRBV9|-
CASSVGGGGYEQYF
TGTGCCAGCAGCGTAGGAGGGGGCGGGTACGAGCAGTACTTC
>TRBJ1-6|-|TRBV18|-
CASSTDSMVSPLHF
TGTGCCAGCTCAACGGACAGTATGGTTTCACCCCTCCACTTT
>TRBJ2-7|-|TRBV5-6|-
CASSSPGGAREQYF
TGTGCCAGCAGTTCCCCTGGGGGGGCGCGGGAGCAGTACTTC
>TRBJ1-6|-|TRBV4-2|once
CASSQDPPLVGPLHF
TGTGCCAGCAGCCAAGATCCCCCTTTGGTAGGGCCCCTCCACTTT
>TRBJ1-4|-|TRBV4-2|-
CASWGATNEKLFF
TGTGCCAGCTGGGGGGCAACTAATGAAAAACTGTTTTTT
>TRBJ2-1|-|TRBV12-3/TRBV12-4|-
CASTASSNEQFF
TGTGCCAGCACCGCGAGCAGTAATGAGCAGTTCTTC
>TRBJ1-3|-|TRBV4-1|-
CASSQDYGRFSGNTIYF
TGCGCCAGCAGCCAAGATTACGGGAGATTCTCTGGAAACACCATATATTTT
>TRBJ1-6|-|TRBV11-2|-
CASGGTSHSPLHF
TGTGCCAGCGGGGGGACGTCGCATTCACCCCTCCACTTT
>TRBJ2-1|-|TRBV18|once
CASSRGVPGTVTYNEQFF
TGTGCCAGCTCACGGGGGGTGCCGGGGACAGTGACCTACAATGAGCAGTTCTTC
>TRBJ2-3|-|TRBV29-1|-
CSVDAGPHPDTQYF
TGCAGCGTTGACGCGGGGCCCCATCCAGATACGCAGTATTTT
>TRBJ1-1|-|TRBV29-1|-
CSVEGWNTEAFF
TGCAGCGTTGAAGGGTGGAACACTGAAGCTTTCTTT
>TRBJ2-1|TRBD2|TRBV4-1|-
CASSRVVGGRADNEQFF
TGCGCCAGCAGCCGAGTTGTCGGCGGGAGGGCAGACAATGAGCAGTTCTTC
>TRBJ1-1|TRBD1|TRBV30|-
CAWSYALDRGFPNTEAFF
TGTGCCTGGAGTTACGCCCTCGACAGGGGGTTCCCGAACACTGAAGCTTTCTTT
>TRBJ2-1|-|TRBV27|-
CASSPTTSSYNEQFF
TGTGCCAGCAGTCCCACCACTAGCTCCTACAATGAGCAGTTCTTC